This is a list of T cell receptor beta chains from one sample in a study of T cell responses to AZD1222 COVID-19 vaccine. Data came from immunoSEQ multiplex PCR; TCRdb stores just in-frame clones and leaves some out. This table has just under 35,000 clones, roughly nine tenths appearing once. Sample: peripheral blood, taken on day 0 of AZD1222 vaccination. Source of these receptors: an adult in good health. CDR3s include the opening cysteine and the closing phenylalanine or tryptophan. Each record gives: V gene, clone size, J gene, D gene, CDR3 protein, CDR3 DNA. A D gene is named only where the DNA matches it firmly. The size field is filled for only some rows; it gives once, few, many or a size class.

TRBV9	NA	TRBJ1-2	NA	CASSPSRSNYGYTF	TGTGCCAGCAGCCCCTCGAGGTCTAACTATGGCTACACCTTC
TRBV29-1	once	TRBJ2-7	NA	CSVDVAERGEQYF	TGCAGCGTTGATGTGGCGGAGAGGGGGGAGCAGTACTTC
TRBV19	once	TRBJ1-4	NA	CASSTQGRTNEKLFF	TGTGCCAGTAGTACCCAGGGGAGGACTAATGAAAAACTGTTTTTT
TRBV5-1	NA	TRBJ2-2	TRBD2	CASSASGVPGELFF	TGCGCCAGCTCGGCTAGCGGGGTCCCCGGGGAGCTGTTTTTT
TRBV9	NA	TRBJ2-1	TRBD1	CASSVGQGPLGSYNEQFF	TGTGCCAGCAGCGTAGGACAGGGGCCGTTGGGGTCCTACAATGAGCAGTTCTTC
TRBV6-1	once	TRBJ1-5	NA	CASSERGNQPQHF	TGTGCCAGCAGTGAAAGGGGGAATCAGCCCCAGCATTTT
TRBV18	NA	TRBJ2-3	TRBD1	CASSPNTGGDLTDTQYF	TGTGCCAGCTCACCTAACACAGGGGGAGACCTCACAGATACGCAGTATTTT
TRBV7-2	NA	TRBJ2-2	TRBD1	CASSHYRGPNTGELFF	TGTGCCAGCAGTCATTACAGGGGGCCAAACACCGGGGAGCTGTTTTTT
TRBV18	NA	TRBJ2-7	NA	CASSLNFYEQYF	TGTGCCAGCTCACTAAATTTCTACGAGCAGTACTTC
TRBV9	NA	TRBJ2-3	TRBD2	CASSVRTGGQDTQYF	TGTGCCAGCAGCGTACGGACGGGAGGCCAAGATACGCAGTATTTT
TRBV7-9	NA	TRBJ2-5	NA	CASSLAQGLETQYF	TGTGCCAGCAGCTTAGCTCAGGGGTTGGAGACCCAGTACTTC
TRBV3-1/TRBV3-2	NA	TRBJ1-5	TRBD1	CASSQQGAGQPQHF	TGTGCCAGCAGCCAACAGGGGGCCGGACAGCCCCAGCATTTT
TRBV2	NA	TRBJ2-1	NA	CASTPRTSRHNEQFF	TGTGCCAGCACCCCACGGACTTCCCGTCACAATGAGCAGTTCTTC
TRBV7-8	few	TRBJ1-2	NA	CASSAQPGNYGYTF	TGTGCCAGCAGCGCTCAGCCGGGGAACTATGGCTACACCTTC
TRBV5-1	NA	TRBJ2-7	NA	CASSFLREYEQYF	TGCGCCAGCAGCTTCCTCCGGGAGTACGAGCAGTACTTC
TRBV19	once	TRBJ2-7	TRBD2	CASSIVGGSSYEQYF	TGTGCCAGTAGTATAGTGGGCGGGAGCTCCTACGAGCAGTACTTC
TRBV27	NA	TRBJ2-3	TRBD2	CASSMGLAGVRDTQYF	TGTGCCAGCAGTATGGGACTAGCGGGAGTAAGAGATACGCAGTATTTT
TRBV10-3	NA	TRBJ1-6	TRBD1	CAISPQGAFGNSPLHF	TGTGCCATCAGCCCACAGGGGGCGTTCGGAAATTCACCCCTCCACTTT
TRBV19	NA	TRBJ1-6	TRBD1	CAPHRGTGGRSYNSPLHF	TGTGCCCCCCACAGAGGGACAGGGGGCAGGTCCTATAATTCACCCCTCCACTTT
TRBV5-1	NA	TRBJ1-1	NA	CASSLGGADTEAFF	TGCGCCAGCAGCTTGGGGGGCGCGGACACTGAAGCTTTCTTT
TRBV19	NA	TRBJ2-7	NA	CASSMDGGRYRQYF	TGTGCCAGTAGTATGGACGGGGGTCGGTATCGGCAGTACTTC
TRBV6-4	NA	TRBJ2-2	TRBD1	CASSLLGQGAQGGNTGELFF	TGTGCCAGCAGTCTCCTGGGACAGGGGGCACAAGGTGGGAACACCGGGGAGCTGTTTTTT
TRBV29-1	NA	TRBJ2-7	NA	CSVGVRPGLSYEQYF	TGCAGCGTTGGTGTCAGGCCCGGGCTCTCCTACGAGCAGTACTTC
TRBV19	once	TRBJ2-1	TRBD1	CASTGLLGPGGEQFF	TGTGCCAGTACCGGATTATTGGGACCAGGGGGTGAGCAGTTCTTC
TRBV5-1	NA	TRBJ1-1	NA	CASRVQGAAEAFF	TGCGCCAGCAGAGTACAGGGAGCCGCTGAAGCTTTCTTT
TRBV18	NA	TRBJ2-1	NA	CASSPAENNEQFF	TGTGCCAGCTCACCAGCCGAGAACAATGAGCAGTTCTTC
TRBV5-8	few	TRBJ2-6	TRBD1	CATPTTGVLFSGANVLTF	TGTGCCACGCCAACAACAGGGGTTCTCTTCTCTGGGGCCAACGTCCTGACTTTC
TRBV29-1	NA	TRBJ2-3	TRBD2	CSVEGTSGRWSTDTQYF	TGCAGCGTTGAAGGGACTAGCGGGAGATGGAGCACAGATACGCAGTATTTT
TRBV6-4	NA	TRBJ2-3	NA	CASRDRAGPTTDTQYF	TGTGCCAGCAGAGATAGGGCAGGCCCTACCACAGATACGCAGTATTTT
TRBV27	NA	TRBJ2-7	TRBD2	CASSLLRERSYEQYF	TGTGCCAGCAGTTTATTGCGGGAGAGATCCTACGAGCAGTACTTC
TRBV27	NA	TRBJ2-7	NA	CASSMRRSSYEQYF	TGTGCCAGCAGTATGCGGCGGAGCTCCTACGAGCAGTACTTC
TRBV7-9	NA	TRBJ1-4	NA	CASSLAMGPNEKLFF	TGTGCCAGCAGCTTAGCGATGGGGCCCAATGAAAAACTGTTTTTT
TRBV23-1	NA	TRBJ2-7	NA	CASSQSRGESFYEQYF	TGCGCCAGCAGTCAATCGAGAGGGGAATCTTTCTACGAGCAGTACTTC
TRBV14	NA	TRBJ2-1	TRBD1	CASSQGDRVINEQFF	TGTGCCAGCAGCCAAGGGGACAGGGTAATCAATGAGCAGTTCTTC
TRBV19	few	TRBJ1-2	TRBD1	CASSTTGGVNYGYTF	TGTGCCAGTAGTACGACAGGGGGCGTTAACTATGGCTACACCTTC
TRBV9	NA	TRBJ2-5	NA	CASSVEQGQETQYF	TGTGCCAGCAGCGTAGAACAGGGTCAAGAGACCCAGTACTTC
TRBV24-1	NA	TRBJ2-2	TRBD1	CATSDLRQGVGGELFF	TGTGCCACCAGTGATTTGCGACAGGGGGTTGGCGGGGAGCTGTTTTTT
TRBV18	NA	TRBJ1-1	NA	CASSPGPTAEAFF	TGTGCCAGCTCACCAGGGCCGACGGCTGAAGCTTTCTTT
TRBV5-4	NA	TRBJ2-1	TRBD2	CASSSGTSTYNEQFF	TGTGCCAGCAGCTCCGGGACTAGCACCTACAATGAGCAGTTCTTC
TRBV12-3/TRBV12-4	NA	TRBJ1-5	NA	CASSKDSYQPQHF	TGTGCCAGCTCTAAGGACAGTTATCAGCCCCAGCATTTT
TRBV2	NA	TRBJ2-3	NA	CASRRQGSTDTQYF	TGTGCCAGCAGGAGGCAGGGGAGCACAGATACGCAGTATTTT
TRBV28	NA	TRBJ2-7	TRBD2	CASSRGLAGGPYEQYF	TGTGCCAGCAGCCGAGGACTAGCGGGAGGGCCCTACGAGCAGTACTTC
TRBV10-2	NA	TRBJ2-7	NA	CASKLDPLSYEQYF	TGCGCCAGCAAACTAGATCCCCTCTCCTACGAGCAGTACTTC
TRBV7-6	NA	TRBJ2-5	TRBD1	CASSLDRQGRGETQYF	TGTGCCAGCAGCTTAGACCGACAGGGGCGAGGAGAGACCCAGTACTTC
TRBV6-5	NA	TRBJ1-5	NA	CASRGGSNQPQHF	TGTGCCAGCAGAGGGGGTAGCAATCAGCCCCAGCATTTT
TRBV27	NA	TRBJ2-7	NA	CASSNRGDEQYF	TGTGCCAGCAGTAATAGGGGGGACGAGCAGTACTTC
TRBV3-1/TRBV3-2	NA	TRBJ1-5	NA	CASSQGGARQPQHF	TGTGCCAGCAGCCAGGGGGGGGCACGTCAGCCCCAGCATTTT
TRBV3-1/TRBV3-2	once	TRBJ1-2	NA	CASSQTPGPIHGYTF	TGTGCCAGCAGCCAGACACCGGGACCTATACATGGCTACACCTTC
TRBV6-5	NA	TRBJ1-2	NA	CASSYVLRGGYTF	TGTGCCAGCAGTTACGTACTGCGAGGGGGCTACACCTTC
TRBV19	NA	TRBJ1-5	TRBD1	CASSPQGGQPQHF	TGTGCCAGTAGTCCACAGGGGGGTCAGCCCCAGCATTTT
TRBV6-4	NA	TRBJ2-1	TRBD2	CASSDSQAGEQFF	TGTGCCAGCAGTGACTCCCAAGCGGGGGAGCAGTTCTTC
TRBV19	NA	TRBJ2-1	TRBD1	CASSSQGATGEQFF	TGTGCCAGTAGTTCCCAGGGGGCGACCGGTGAGCAGTTCTTC
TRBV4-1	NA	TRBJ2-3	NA	CASSYPAQAGASTDTQYF	TGCGCCAGCAGCTACCCGGCGCAGGCAGGGGCCAGCACAGATACGCAGTATTTT
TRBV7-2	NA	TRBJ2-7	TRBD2	CASSPRTSRGEQYF	TGTGCCAGCAGTCCCCGGACTAGCCGGGGCGAGCAGTACTTC
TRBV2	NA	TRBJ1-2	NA	CASTSRGVNYGYTF	TGTGCCAGCACTTCGCGGGGGGTTAACTATGGCTACACCTTC
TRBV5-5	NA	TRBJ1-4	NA	CASSPALGTRGEKLFF	TGTGCCAGCAGTCCGGCCCTAGGGACCCGGGGGGAAAAACTGTTTTTT
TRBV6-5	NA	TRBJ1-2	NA	CASSFTGTSYGYTF	TGTGCCAGCAGTTTCACAGGGACATCCTATGGCTACACCTTC
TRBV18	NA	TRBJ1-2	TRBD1	CASSPRQGDYGYTF	TGTGCCAGCTCACCACGTCAGGGGGACTATGGCTACACCTTC
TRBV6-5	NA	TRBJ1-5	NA	CASSDGGYQPQHF	TGTGCCAGCAGCGACGGGGGTTATCAGCCCCAGCATTTT